The rows below give T cell receptor beta chains drawn from one sample of a study of blood T cell repertoires in COVID-19. Libraries were prepared by immunoSEQ multiplex PCR; TCRdb keeps only in-frame clonotypes and omits some of them. Here the sample spans 200,000 to 300,000 clones, about four fifths being singletons. Input material: peripheral blood. The receptors were gathered from a woman of 80 years or more with COVID-19, enrolled during active disease. The CDR3 runs from the conserved cysteine through the conserved F or W. The D gene is left open where the match is weak. Expanded clones are given a class, and other clones once, few, many or no size at all.

CDR3 protein: CASSQVYGGGTDTQYF
CDR3 DNA: TGTGCCAGCAGCCAAGTCTACGGGGGGGGCACAGATACGCAGTATTTT
V gene: TRBV3-1/TRBV3-2
J gene: TRBJ2-3
D gene: TRBD2
clone size: once

CDR3 protein: CSAASTEAFF
CDR3 DNA: TGCAGTGCCGCGTCCACTGAAGCTTTCTTT
V gene: TRBV20-1
J gene: TRBJ1-1
D gene: -
clone size: -

CDR3 protein: CASSKTGWVNEKLFF
CDR3 DNA: TGTGCCAGCAGCAAGACAGGTTGGGTTAATGAAAAACTGTTTTTT
V gene: TRBV2
J gene: TRBJ1-4
D gene: -
clone size: -

CDR3 protein: CAISDRNTEAFF
CDR3 DNA: TGTGCCATCAGTGACAGGAACACTGAAGCTTTCTTT
V gene: TRBV10-3
J gene: TRBJ1-1
D gene: -
clone size: -

CDR3 protein: CASSLYGGGPVEETQYF
CDR3 DNA: TGTGCCAGCAGCTTATATGGCGGGGGGCCGGTTGAAGAGACCCAGTACTTC
V gene: TRBV7-9
J gene: TRBJ2-5
D gene: TRBD2
clone size: -

CDR3 protein: CASSLGGATNEKLFF
CDR3 DNA: TGTGCCAGCAGCTTGGGGGGGGCAACTAATGAAAAACTGTTTTTT
V gene: TRBV5-4
J gene: TRBJ1-4
D gene: -
clone size: -

CDR3 protein: CASSSPTGTRAGGDTQYF
CDR3 DNA: TGTGCCAGCAGCTCCCCGACAGGGACTCGGGCGGGCGGAGATACGCAGTATTTT
V gene: TRBV5-4
J gene: TRBJ2-3
D gene: -
clone size: -

CDR3 protein: CASSLGLGWGNEQFF
CDR3 DNA: TGTGCCAGCAGTTTGGGACTGGGCTGGGGAAATGAGCAGTTCTTC
V gene: TRBV6-2/TRBV6-3
J gene: TRBJ2-1
D gene: -
clone size: -

CDR3 protein: CASSSMGQATNYGYTF
CDR3 DNA: TGTGCCAGCAGCTCAATGGGACAGGCTACTAACTATGGCTACACCTTC
V gene: TRBV7-9
J gene: TRBJ1-2
D gene: TRBD1
clone size: once

CDR3 protein: CASSAPSGTEAFF
CDR3 DNA: TGTGCCAGCAGCGCTCCCTCAGGCACTGAAGCTTTCTTT
V gene: TRBV9
J gene: TRBJ1-1
D gene: -
clone size: -

CDR3 protein: CASRKRTGDNEQFF
CDR3 DNA: TGTGCCAGTAGGAAAAGGACAGGAGACAATGAGCAGTTCTTC
V gene: TRBV19
J gene: TRBJ2-1
D gene: TRBD1
clone size: -

CDR3 protein: CASSVTGLSTEAFF
CDR3 DNA: TGTGCCAGCTCAGTAACAGGATTATCCACTGAAGCTTTCTTT
V gene: TRBV18
J gene: TRBJ1-1
D gene: -
clone size: -

CDR3 protein: CASSPDGNGYTF
CDR3 DNA: TGTGCCAGCTCACCCGACGGGAATGGCTACACCTTC
V gene: TRBV18
J gene: TRBJ1-2
D gene: -
clone size: few

CDR3 protein: CASSLRQVNSPLHF
CDR3 DNA: TGTGCCAGCAGCCTTAGACAGGTTAATTCACCCCTCCACTTT
V gene: TRBV3-1/TRBV3-2
J gene: TRBJ1-6
D gene: -
clone size: -

CDR3 protein: CASSPLAGEQYF
CDR3 DNA: TGTGCCAGCAGCCCCTTGGCGGGCGAGCAGTACTTC
V gene: TRBV5-4
J gene: TRBJ2-7
D gene: -
clone size: -

CDR3 protein: CASSAWTAYEQYF
CDR3 DNA: TGTGCCAGCAGTGCCTGGACTGCCTACGAGCAGTACTTC
V gene: TRBV28
J gene: TRBJ2-7
D gene: -
clone size: -

CDR3 protein: CASSAGGVGAFF
CDR3 DNA: TGTGCCAGCAGCGCGGGCGGGGTTGGTGCTTTCTTT
V gene: TRBV2
J gene: TRBJ1-1
D gene: -
clone size: -

CDR3 protein: CASLSSGNTIYF
CDR3 DNA: TGTGCGAGCCTCAGCTCTGGAAACACCATATATTTT
V gene: TRBV7-9
J gene: TRBJ1-3
D gene: -
clone size: few

CDR3 protein: CASRNTGGAYEKLFF
CDR3 DNA: TGTGCCAGCAGGAACACAGGGGGCGCCTATGAAAAACTGTTTTTT
V gene: TRBV6-5
J gene: TRBJ1-4
D gene: TRBD1
clone size: -

CDR3 protein: CASSGLASGYYSGANVLTF
CDR3 DNA: TGTGCCAGTAGTGGCCTGGCTAGCGGATATTACTCTGGGGCCAACGTCCTGACTTTC
V gene: TRBV19
J gene: TRBJ2-6
D gene: TRBD2
clone size: -

CDR3 protein: CASSYALGPSNQPQHF
CDR3 DNA: TGTGCCAGCAGTTACGCCCTTGGCCCTAGCAATCAGCCCCAGCATTTT
V gene: TRBV6-6
J gene: TRBJ1-5
D gene: -
clone size: -

CDR3 protein: CATSGPETGGLNLNTGELFF
CDR3 DNA: TGTGCCACCAGTGGCCCGGAGACAGGGGGTCTCAACTTGAACACCGGGGAGCTGTTTTTT
V gene: TRBV24-1
J gene: TRBJ2-2
D gene: TRBD1
clone size: -

CDR3 protein: CASSSSSGRNNEQFF
CDR3 DNA: TGTGCCAGCAGCTCCTCTAGCGGGAGGAACAATGAGCAGTTCTTC
V gene: TRBV7-2
J gene: TRBJ2-1
D gene: TRBD2
clone size: once

CDR3 protein: CASSSRTAEAFF
CDR3 DNA: TGTGCCAGCAGCTCTCGGACAGCCGAAGCTTTCTTT
V gene: TRBV7-9
J gene: TRBJ1-1
D gene: -
clone size: few

CDR3 protein: CASSRGLLGEQFF
CDR3 DNA: TGTGCCAGCAGTCGCGGACTCTTAGGTGAGCAGTTCTTC
V gene: TRBV12-3/TRBV12-4
J gene: TRBJ2-1
D gene: -
clone size: -

CDR3 protein: CASSYPGYPYEQYF
CDR3 DNA: TGTGCCAGCAGTTATCCAGGGTACCCCTACGAGCAGTACTTC
V gene: TRBV6-6
J gene: TRBJ2-7
D gene: -
clone size: -

CDR3 protein: CASSVGGTGGETQYF
CDR3 DNA: TGTGCCAGCAGCGTGGGCGGGACAGGGGGAGAGACCCAGTACTTC
V gene: TRBV9
J gene: TRBJ2-5
D gene: TRBD1
clone size: -

CDR3 protein: CATSLDTGLSYEQYF
CDR3 DNA: TGTGCCACATCTCTTGACACAGGGTTATCCTACGAGCAGTACTTC
V gene: TRBV15
J gene: TRBJ2-7
D gene: -
clone size: -

CDR3 protein: CSSTRGRDTEAFF
CDR3 DNA: TGCAGCTCCACTCGGGGAAGGGACACTGAAGCTTTCTTT
V gene: TRBV29-1
J gene: TRBJ1-1
D gene: -
clone size: -

CDR3 protein: CASSLYTSKTGELFF
CDR3 DNA: TGCGCCAGCAGCTTGTATACTAGCAAGACCGGGGAGCTGTTTTTT
V gene: TRBV5-1
J gene: TRBJ2-2
D gene: -
clone size: -

CDR3 protein: CASSLPRTFYSNQPQHF
CDR3 DNA: TGTGCCAGCAGCTTACCCCGGACATTTTATAGCAATCAGCCCCAGCATTTT
V gene: TRBV7-9
J gene: TRBJ1-5
D gene: -
clone size: -

CDR3 protein: CASSQSPGGIQPQHF
CDR3 DNA: TGCGCCAGCAGTCAATCTCCGGGGGGAATTCAGCCCCAGCATTTT
V gene: TRBV23-1
J gene: TRBJ1-5
D gene: -
clone size: -

CDR3 protein: CASSSTGTSGRTYNEQFF
CDR3 DNA: TGTGCCAGCAGTTCAACCGGGACTAGCGGCCGTACCTACAATGAGCAGTTCTTC
V gene: TRBV25-1
J gene: TRBJ2-1
D gene: TRBD2
clone size: -

CDR3 protein: CASSIFHGLTDTQYF
CDR3 DNA: TGTGCCAGTAGTATCTTCCACGGACTCACAGATACGCAGTATTTT
V gene: TRBV19
J gene: TRBJ2-3
D gene: -
clone size: -

CDR3 protein: CASSPRKQGPNTGELFF
CDR3 DNA: TGTGCCAGCTCACCACGGAAACAGGGGCCGAACACCGGGGAGCTGTTTTTT
V gene: TRBV18
J gene: TRBJ2-2
D gene: TRBD1
clone size: few

CDR3 protein: CASSQGVGVRETQYF
CDR3 DNA: TGCGCCAGCAGCCAAGGTGTGGGAGTTCGGGAGACCCAGTACTTC
V gene: TRBV4-3
J gene: TRBJ2-5
D gene: -
clone size: -

CDR3 protein: CASSLNWSTDTQYF
CDR3 DNA: TGTGCCAGCAGTTTAAACTGGAGCACAGATACGCAGTATTTT
V gene: TRBV27
J gene: TRBJ2-3
D gene: -
clone size: -

CDR3 protein: CASSSGGKETQYF
CDR3 DNA: TGCGCCAGCAGCTCCGGGGGGAAAGAGACCCAGTACTTC
V gene: TRBV5-1
J gene: TRBJ2-5
D gene: TRBD2
clone size: -

CDR3 protein: CASSLLSSYNEQFF
CDR3 DNA: TGTGCCAGCAGCCTACTGAGCTCCTACAATGAGCAGTTCTTC
V gene: TRBV11-2
J gene: TRBJ2-1
D gene: -
clone size: -

CDR3 protein: CASSGTRLSTDTQYF
CDR3 DNA: TGTGCCAGCTCGGGGACAAGACTTAGCACAGATACGCAGTATTTT
V gene: TRBV18
J gene: TRBJ2-3
D gene: -
clone size: -

CDR3 protein: CASSLSGTTRGEQYF
CDR3 DNA: TGTGCCAGCAGTTTAAGTGGGACTACTAGAGGCGAGCAGTACTTC
V gene: TRBV28
J gene: TRBJ2-7
D gene: TRBD2
clone size: -

CDR3 protein: CASSLDGGGYNSPLHF
CDR3 DNA: TGCGCCAGCAGCTTGGATGGGGGCGGCTATAATTCACCCCTCCACTTT
V gene: TRBV5-1
J gene: TRBJ1-6
D gene: -
clone size: many

CDR3 protein: CASSLVMGATEAFF
CDR3 DNA: TGTGCCAGCAGCTTAGTAATGGGGGCCACTGAAGCTTTCTTT
V gene: TRBV11-2
J gene: TRBJ1-1
D gene: -
clone size: -

CDR3 protein: CASSLGGQPQHF
CDR3 DNA: TGTGCCAGCAGCTTGGGGGGACAGCCCCAGCATTTT
V gene: TRBV7-9
J gene: TRBJ1-5
D gene: -
clone size: -

CDR3 protein: CASSVGGGQGEAFF
CDR3 DNA: TGTGCCAGCAGCGTAGGAGGGGGACAGGGAGAAGCTTTCTTT
V gene: TRBV9
J gene: TRBJ1-1
D gene: TRBD1
clone size: -

CDR3 protein: CASSVISGTEAFF
CDR3 DNA: TGTGCCAGCAGCGTAATCAGCGGGACTGAAGCTTTCTTT
V gene: TRBV9
J gene: TRBJ1-1
D gene: -
clone size: -

CDR3 protein: CASSSGQGARNGYTF
CDR3 DNA: TGTGCCAGCAGTTCTGGACAGGGGGCAAGGAATGGCTACACCTTC
V gene: TRBV28
J gene: TRBJ1-2
D gene: TRBD1
clone size: -

CDR3 protein: CASSFRGGYPYEQYF
CDR3 DNA: TGTGCCAGCAGCTTTCGCGGGGGGTACCCCTACGAGCAGTACTTC
V gene: TRBV7-2
J gene: TRBJ2-7
D gene: TRBD2
clone size: -

CDR3 protein: CASSLYGLASHNEQFF
CDR3 DNA: TGTGCCAGCAGTTTATACGGGCTAGCGAGCCACAATGAGCAGTTCTTC
V gene: TRBV27
J gene: TRBJ2-1
D gene: -
clone size: -

CDR3 protein: CASSSTTGNTEAFF
CDR3 DNA: TGTGCCAGCAGTTCTACCACAGGGAACACTGAAGCTTTCTTT
V gene: TRBV27
J gene: TRBJ1-1
D gene: -
clone size: -